The 23 T cell receptor beta chains listed next were all sequenced from one sample in a study of T cell responses to AZD1222 COVID-19 vaccine. Assay: immunoSEQ multiplex PCR; the TCRdb copy retains only in-frame clones and omits some. The sample has about 110,000 clones; around 89% are singletons. The sample was peripheral blood, taken on day 0 of AZD1222 vaccination. These receptors were obtained from an adult in good health.

Worth noting for this clone: The same CDR3 arises from other DNA sequences in this sample as well. The chain carries TRBV19 and TRBJ1-1; D perhaps matches TRBD1 (5 bases). The CDR3 has 13 residues. The germline V and J ends were trimmed by 3 bases and 4 bases, with 9 bases remaining between them. The germline V gene encodes CDR1 LNHDA and CDR2 SQIVND (reference sequence). The CDR3 reads CASSIRGGTEAFF. The CDR3, as DNA: TGTGCCAGTAGTATTAGGGGAGGCACTGAAGCTTTCTTT.

This sequence joins TRBV19 and TRBJ2-2; no clear D. Trimming left V 6 bases short and J 1 base short, with 6 bases between. Per the germline V gene, CDR1 is LNHDA and CDR2 is SQIVND (reference sequence). The CDR3 extends over 13 amino acids. The chain's CDR3 is CASSSQNTGELFF. In DNA form, the CDR3 reads TGTGCCAGTAGCTCACAGAACACCGGGGAGCTGTTTTTT.

V and J are TRBV5-1 and TRBJ2-7; D is possibly TRBD1 (5 bases). The CDR3 runs to 15 residues. V lost 4 bases, J lost 4 bases, and 18 bases lay in between. From germline, CDR1 is SGHRS and CDR2 YFSETQ. CDR3 nucleotide sequence: TGCGCCAGCAGCCCTCCGGCCAGGGCTACTTACGAGCAGTACTTC. Its protein is CASSPPARATYEQYF.

The CDR3 loop is CSASPAGGYSGELFF. For the CDR3, the DNA is TGCAGTGCTAGTCCGGCGGGAGGGTATTCCGGGGAGCTGTTTTTT. The chain links TRBV20-1 to TRBJ2-2; TRBD2 matches 9 bases. The length of the CDR3 is 15 residues. The V gene end was trimmed by 3 bases and the J gene end by 6 bases; junction bases not matched to a gene: 8. CDR1 DFQATT and CDR2 SNEGSKA come from the germline V gene (reference sequence).

This sequence joins TRBV7-9 and TRBJ1-6, with D unresolved. Germline CDR1 and CDR2: SEHNR and FQNEAQ (reference sequence). The length of the CDR3 is 12 residues. V lost 5 bases, J lost 9 bases, and 8 bases lay in between. CDR3 sequence (DNA): TGTGCCAGCAGCCAACAGACTTCACCCCTCCACTTT. Encoded protein: CASSQQTSPLHF.

The chain employs TRBV6-1 and TRBJ1-1, with 9 bases lining up with TRBD1. Germline V lookup: CDR1 MNHNS, CDR2 SASEGT. This CDR3 region has 15 residues. The V and J ends lost 3 bases and 5 bases, in that order; junction bases with no gene match: 7. The chain's CDR3 is CASSEGTGWGTEAFF. CDR3 nucleotide sequence: TGTGCCAGCAGTGAGGGGACAGGGTGGGGGACTGAAGCTTTCTTT.

The rearrangement links TRBV7-3 to TRBJ2-7; 14 positions agree with TRBD2. Germline values: CDR1 SGHTA, CDR2 FQGTGA. The CDR3 spans 15 residues. Trimming at V came to 2 bases and at J to 6 bases, leaving 3 bases not matched to a gene. The CDR3 nucleotides read TGTGCCAGCAGCTTAGGTGGGACTAGCGGGAGCGAGCAGTACTTC. It translates to CASSLGGTSGSEQYF. Looking up the rest from reference TRBV7-3 and TRBJ2-7 gives the full variable domain: GAGVSQTPSNKVTEKGKYVELRCDPISGHTALYWYRQSLGQGPEFLIYFQGTGAADDSGLPNDRFFAVRPEGSVSTLKIQRTERGDSAVYLCASSLGGTSGSEQYFGPGTRLTVT.

A few counts support this clone. V gene TRBV29-1 combines with J gene TRBJ1-5, with D perhaps TRBD1 (6 bases). Germline values: CDR1 SQVTM, CDR2 ANQGSEA. The CDR3 consists of 12 residues. The germline V and J ends were trimmed by 6 bases and 5 bases, with 11 bases remaining between them. CDR3 sequence (DNA): TGCAGCGTAGGGGACACCGATCAGCCCCAGCATTTT. Its translation: CSVGDTDQPQHF.

The chain couples TRBV6-5 to TRBJ1-2; D gene ambiguous. CDR1 MNHEY and CDR2 SVGAGI come from the germline V gene. This CDR3 spans 14 amino acids. Trimming took 6 bases from V and 4 from J, leaving 15 bases between them. Here the CDR3 reads CASSPTQRVYGYTF. DNA of the CDR3: TGTGCCAGCAGCCCGACCCAGAGGGTCTATGGCTACACCTTC.

This clone was seen just once. V is TRBV7-2 and J is TRBJ1-2, with 9 bases fitting TRBD1. Per the germline V gene, CDR1 is SGHTA and CDR2 is FQGNSA. CDR3 length: 16 amino acids. J lost 1 base, V lost 5 bases, and 8 bases had no gene match. DNA of the CDR3: TGTGCCAGCAGCCCGGGGGGGACAGGGAGTAACTATGGCTACACCTTC. Protein: CASSPGGTGSNYGYTF.

The V call is TRBV7-3, the J call TRBJ1-1, with D perhaps TRBD1 (6 bases). The germline gives CDR1 SGHTA, CDR2 FQGTGA. The CDR3 loop spans 15 amino acids. Trimming removed 4 bases from V and 2 bases from J, with 14 bases in between. This CDR3 reads CASSSQGTINTEAFF. As DNA, the CDR3 is TGTGCCAGCAGCTCCCAAGGGACAATAAACACTGAAGCTTTCTTT.

Here the CDR3 DNA reads TGTGCCAGCAGCTTCTCCGGGTGGGATGGCTACACCTTC. Its protein product is CASSFSGWDGYTF. The V and J genes are TRBV5-8 and TRBJ1-2, with D hard to call. In germline, CDR1 is SGHTS, CDR2 YDEGEE. Trimming took off 2 bases at V and 6 bases at J, with 11 bases between the two ends. The CDR3 runs 13 residues.

The chain joins TRBV27 to TRBJ2-1; TRBD1 is a possible D gene (6 bases). This CDR3 is built from 12 residues. V was clipped by 3 bases and J by 7 bases, with 7 bases between them. Looked up from germline, CDR1 is MNHEY and CDR2 is SMNVEV (reference sequence). The CDR3 protein is CASSLDSNEQFF. In nucleotides, the CDR3 is TGTGCCAGCAGTTTGGACAGTAATGAGCAGTTCTTC.

The count of this clone is one. V and J are TRBV4-2 and TRBJ1-6; 8 bases are shared with TRBD1. V was pared by 4 bases and J by 9 bases, with 2 bases of the junction left unmatched. This CDR3 region has 13 residues. Germline loops: CDR1 LGHNA, CDR2 YNFKEQ. CDR3 DNA: TGTGCCAGCAGCCCCGGACAGGGTTCACCCCTCCACTTT. Its translation is CASSPGQGSPLHF.

The genes are TRBV28 and TRBJ2-7; D may be TRBD2 (6 bases). Trimming left V 6 bases short and J 3 bases short, with 15 bases between. The CDR3 loop spans 14 amino acids. CDR1 is MDHEN and CDR2 is SYDVKM in the germline V gene. CDR3 DNA: TGTGCCAGCAGGGCCGGGACTGGCCTCTACGAGCAGTACTTC. Translation gives CASRAGTGLYEQYF.

This clone was recorded once. This chain joins TRBV5-1 and TRBJ2-2; 8 bases line up with TRBD1. CDR3 length: 15 residues. V was clipped by 4 bases and J by 3 bases; unmatched bases: 5. Per the germline V gene, CDR1 is SGHRS and CDR2 is YFSETQ. In nucleotides, the CDR3 is TGCGCCAGCAGCACCCAGACAGGGGACACCGGGGAGCTGTTTTTT. Encoded protein: CASSTQTGDTGELFF.

This chain joins TRBV19 and TRBJ2-3, with D unclear. Germline V CDR1 and CDR2: LNHDA, SQIVND (reference sequence). The CDR3 totals 15 residues. Deletions cut 2 bases from V and 0 bases from J, with 9 bases between. The CDR3 nucleotides are TGTGCCAGTAGTATATCAGAAGTAAGCACAGATACGCAGTATTTT. Protein: CASSISEVSTDTQYF.

This rearrangement joins TRBV6-5 to TRBJ2-1; no clear D gene. V lost 6 bases, J lost 8 bases, and 11 bases lay in between. The CDR3 extends over 12 amino acids. Germline assignment: CDR1 MNHEY and CDR2 SVGAGI. The CDR3 loop is CASRTSEDEQFF. The CDR3 bases are TGTGCCAGCAGGACCTCCGAGGATGAGCAGTTCTTC.

In this sample, this clone turned up once. J is TRBJ2-7 and V is TRBV30; D is possibly TRBD1 (5 bases). Trimming removed 3 bases from V and 3 bases from J, with 15 bases in between. The CDR3 totals 14 residues. CDR1 is GTSNPN, CDR2 SVGIG, per germline (reference sequence). Here the CDR3 DNA reads TGTGCCTGGAGCGGACAAATGTTTAGCTACGAGCAGTACTTC. Amino acid sequence: CAWSGQMFSYEQYF. Variable domain in full (rest from reference TRBV30 and TRBJ2-7): SQTIHQWPATLVQPVGSPLSLECTVEGTSNPNLYWYRQAAGRGLQLLFYSVGIGQISSEVPQNLSASRPQDRQFILSSKKLLLSDSGFYLCAWSGQMFSYEQYFGPGTRLTVT.

This clone showed up just once. V gene TRBV6-2 or TRBV6-3 combines with J gene TRBJ2-2; the D call may be TRBD1 or TRBD2 (5 bases each). Trimming removed 4 bases from V and 1 base from J, with 13 bases in between. Germline V gives CDR1 MNHEY, CDR2 SVGEGT. This CDR3 contains 16 residues. The CDR3 region is CASSLRGVQNTGELFF. Here the CDR3 DNA reads TGTGCCAGCAGTTTACGAGGGGTCCAGAACACCGGGGAGCTGTTTTTT.

V usage is TRBV19 and J usage is TRBJ2-1; D perhaps matches TRBD2 (9 bases). CDR1 is LNHDA and CDR2 is SQIVND in the germline V gene (reference sequence). V was pared by 5 bases and J by 5 bases, with 28 bases between. There are 19 residues in the CDR3. The DNA of the CDR3 is TGTGCCAGTAGTGACCAGGGGGCCAGCCTAGCGGGAATCCACAATGAGCAGTTCTTC. Translating gives CASSDQGASLAGIHNEQFF.

V is TRBV5-1 and J is TRBJ2-1; no reliable D call. The CDR3 contains 12 residues. The V gene's germline CDR1 is SGHRS and CDR2 YFSETQ. The V gene lost 3 bases and the J gene lost 4 bases, with 5 bases spanning the gap. The CDR3 here is CASSSQYNEQFF. CDR3 sequence (DNA): TGCGCCAGCAGCTCACAGTACAATGAGCAGTTCTTC.

This sequence joins TRBV6-1 and TRBJ2-5; D not certain. Germline-derived CDR1 and CDR2 are MNHNS and SASEGT. The length of the CDR3 is 15 residues. Between the trimmed V and J ends, which lost 1 base and 2 bases, there was a span of 11 bases. CDR3 sequence (DNA): TGTGCCAGCAGTGAAGGAAGGTCAATTCAAGAGACCCAGTACTTC. This sequence encodes CASSEGRSIQETQYF.